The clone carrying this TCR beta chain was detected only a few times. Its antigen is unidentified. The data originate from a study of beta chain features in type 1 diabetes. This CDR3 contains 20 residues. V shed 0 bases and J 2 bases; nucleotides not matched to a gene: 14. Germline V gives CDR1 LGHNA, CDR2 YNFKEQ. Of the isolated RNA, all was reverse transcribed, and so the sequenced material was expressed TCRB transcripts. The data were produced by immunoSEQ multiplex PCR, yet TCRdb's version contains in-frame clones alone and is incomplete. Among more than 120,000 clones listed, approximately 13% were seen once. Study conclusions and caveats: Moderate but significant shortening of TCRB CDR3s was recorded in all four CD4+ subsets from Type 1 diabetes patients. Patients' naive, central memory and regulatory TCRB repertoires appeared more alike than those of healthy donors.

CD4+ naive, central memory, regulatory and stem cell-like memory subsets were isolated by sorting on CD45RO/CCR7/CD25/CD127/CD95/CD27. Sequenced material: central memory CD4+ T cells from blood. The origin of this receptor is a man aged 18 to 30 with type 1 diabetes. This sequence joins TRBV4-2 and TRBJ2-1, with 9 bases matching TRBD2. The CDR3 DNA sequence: TGTGCCAGCAGCCAAGAACTTCTTCTCCGCGGGGGGGCCACCTACAATGAGCAGTTCTTC. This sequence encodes CASSQELLLRGGATYNEQFF.